This TCR beta chain was captured by sequencing in a study of OX40 agonist ivuxolimab in advanced cancers. Study in general: An agonistic anti-OX40 (CD134) antibody, ivuxolimab, was used to treat the patients. Every 2 weeks, ivuxolimab was infused into the patients intravenously at between 0.01 and 10 mg/kg. Earlier treatment with anti-PD-1, anti-PD-L1 or anti-CTLA-4 was permitted, and approximately 38% had received some.

The germline V gene encodes CDR1 LNHDA and CDR2 SQIVND (reference sequence). V was pared by 3 bases and J by 6 bases, with 6 bases of the junction left unmatched. This CDR3 has 14 amino acids. To note about this clone: Its antigen is currently unknown.

Clones were read by immunoSEQ multiplex PCR, and TCRdb kept only the in-frame ones, dropping some. The table includes some 90,000 clones, under 95% detected once. General study points: Dosing at 0.1 to 3.0 mg/kg was accompanied by clonal expansion of CD4+ and CD8+ blood T cells by week 6.

The TCR comes from an adult with an advanced solid tumor such as melanoma, head and neck, liver or kidney cancer. The sample consisted of CD4+ or CD8+ T cells sorted from blood, taken in a trial of the OX40 agonist ivuxolimab. The V gene is TRBV19, the J gene TRBJ1-2; 8 nucleotides match TRBD1. The CDR3 DNA sequence: TGTGCCAGTAGTATCCCGGACAGGGTTAATGGCTACACCTTC. Its translation is CASSIPDRVNGYTF.